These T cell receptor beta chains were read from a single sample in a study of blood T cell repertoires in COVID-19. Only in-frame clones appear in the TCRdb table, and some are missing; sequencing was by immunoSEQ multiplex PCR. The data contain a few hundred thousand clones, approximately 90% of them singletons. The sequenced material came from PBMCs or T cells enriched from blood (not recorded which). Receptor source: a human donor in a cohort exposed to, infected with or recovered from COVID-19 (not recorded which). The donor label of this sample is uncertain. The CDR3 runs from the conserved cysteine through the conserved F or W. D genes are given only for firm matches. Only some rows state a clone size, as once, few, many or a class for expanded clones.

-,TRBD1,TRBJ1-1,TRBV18,CASSPGGQFEAFF,TGTGCCAGCTCACCAGGGGGACAGTTTGAAGCTTTCTTT
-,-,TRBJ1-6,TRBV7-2,CASSLDIVISYNSPLHF,TGTGCCAGCAGCTTAGATATAGTCATCTCCTATAATTCACCCCTCCACTTT
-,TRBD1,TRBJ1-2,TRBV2,CASTRTRDRSYGYTF,TGTGCCAGCACCCGGACCCGGGACAGATCCTATGGCTACACCTTC
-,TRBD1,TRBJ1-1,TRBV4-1,CASTQGQMNTEAFF,TGCGCCAGCACCCAGGGACAGATGAACACTGAAGCTTTCTTT
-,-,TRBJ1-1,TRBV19,CASSYTRGQGSTEAFF,TGTGCCAGTAGTTATACACGCGGGCAGGGGAGCACTGAAGCTTTCTTT
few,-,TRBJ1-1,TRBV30,CAWRANTEAFF,TGTGCCTGGAGGGCGAACACTGAAGCTTTCTTT
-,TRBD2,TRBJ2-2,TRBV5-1,CASGAVVAGSPRSGELFF,TGCGCCAGCGGTGCTGTAGTAGCGGGGTCCCCCCGGAGCGGGGAGCTGTTTTTT
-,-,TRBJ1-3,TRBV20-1,CSASGRSSGNTIYF,TGCAGTGCTAGTGGCAGAAGCTCTGGAAACACCATATATTTT
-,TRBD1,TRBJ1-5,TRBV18,CASSLAPGQGAQPQHF,TGTGCCAGCTCACTCGCGCCGGGACAGGGGGCTCAGCCCCAGCATTTT
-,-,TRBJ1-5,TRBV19,CASSNMGSGSNQPQHF,TGTGCCAGTAGTAATATGGGTTCGGGGAGCAATCAGCCCCAGCATTTT
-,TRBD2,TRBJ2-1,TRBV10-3,CAITRTSGGYNEQFF,TGTGCCATCACCCGGACTAGCGGGGGCTACAATGAGCAGTTCTTC
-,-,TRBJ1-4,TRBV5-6,CASSWRGIPTNEKLFF,TGTGCCAGCAGCTGGCGGGGGATTCCGACTAATGAAAAACTGTTTTTT
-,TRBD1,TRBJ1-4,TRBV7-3,CASSQGQGRKLFF,TGTGCCAGCAGCCAGGGACAGGGGAGAAAACTGTTTTTT
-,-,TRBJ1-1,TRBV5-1,CASRPPGEGAEAFF,TGCGCCAGCCGTCCTCCGGGGGAGGGCGCTGAAGCTTTCTTT
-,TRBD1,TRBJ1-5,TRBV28,CASSLGGTGTRPQHF,TGTGCCAGCAGTTTAGGGGGGACAGGGACACGGCCCCAGCATTTT
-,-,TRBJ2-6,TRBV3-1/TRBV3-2,CASSQDTGANVLTF,TGTGCCAGCAGCCAAGATACTGGGGCCAACGTCCTGACTTTC
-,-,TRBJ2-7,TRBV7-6,CASSLARGGGPNEQYF,TGTGCCAGCAGCTTAGCCAGGGGCGGGGGCCCCAACGAGCAGTACTTC
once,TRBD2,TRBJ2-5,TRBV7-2,CASSFPGGQETQYF,TGTGCCAGCAGCTTCCCGGGGGGCCAAGAGACCCAGTACTTC
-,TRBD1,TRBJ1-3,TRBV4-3,CASSTGQVLTGNTIYF,TGCGCCAGCAGCACGGGACAGGTGTTAACTGGAAACACCATATATTTT
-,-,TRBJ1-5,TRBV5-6,CASSLTGGNQPQHF,TGTGCCAGCAGCTTGACCGGAGGGAATCAGCCCCAGCATTTT
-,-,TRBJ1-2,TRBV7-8,CASSGLQGNYGYTF,TGTGCCAGCAGCGGGCTACAGGGAAACTATGGCTACACCTTC
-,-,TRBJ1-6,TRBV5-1,CASSFGGWERNSPLHF,TGCGCCAGCAGCTTCGGGGGGTGGGAGAGGAATTCACCCCTCCACTTT
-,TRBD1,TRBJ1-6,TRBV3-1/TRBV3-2,CASSQEGQGGSPLHF,TGTGCCAGCAGCCAAGAGGGACAGGGGGGTTCACCCCTCCACTTT
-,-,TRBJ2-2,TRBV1,CTSSQEEAGGTGELFF,TGCACCAGCAGCCAAGAGGAAGCGGGGGGGACCGGGGAGCTGTTTTTT
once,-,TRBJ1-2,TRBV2,CASLSEEGFGYTF,TGTGCCAGCCTTAGCGAGGAAGGGTTTGGCTACACCTTC
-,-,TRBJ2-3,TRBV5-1,CASSLGRGTDTQYF,TGCGCCAGCAGCTTGGGCAGGGGAACAGATACGCAGTATTTT
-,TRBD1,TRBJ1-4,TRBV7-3,CASSLTPGGSDEKLFF,TGTGCCAGCAGCTTAACCCCAGGGGGTAGTGATGAAAAACTGTTTTTT
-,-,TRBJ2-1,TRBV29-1,CSVEDLAVTAGEQFF,TGCAGCGTTGAGGACCTTGCGGTTACTGCGGGTGAGCAGTTCTTC
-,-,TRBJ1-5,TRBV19,CASSRDRYQPQHF,TGTGCCAGTAGTCGAGACAGATATCAGCCCCAGCATTTT
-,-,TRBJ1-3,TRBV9,CASSASDSTIYF,TGTGCCAGCAGCGCATCGGACAGCACCATATATTTT
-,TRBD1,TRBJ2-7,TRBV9,CASSTSGTATLGEQYF,TGTGCCAGCAGCACCTCTGGGACAGCGACCCTCGGGGAGCAGTACTTC